This TCR beta chain was captured by sequencing in a study of blood T cell repertoires in COVID-19. Study-level background: T cells, B-cell-depleted T cells, or PBMCs provided the cDNA or gDNA that served as material.

Here immunoSEQ multiplex PCR was the method, and the copy in TCRdb shows in-frame clones only, minus some. The sample records approximately 88,000 clones, 60% to 85% being singletons. The ends lost 3 bases at V and 0 bases at J; junction bases unmatched: 3. CDR1 is MNHNS and CDR2 is SASEGT in the germline V gene. This CDR3 is 15 amino acids long. The sequencing input was peripheral blood. The clonotype comes from a human donor in a cohort sampled during active COVID-19. V and J are TRBV6-1 and TRBJ2-3, with 7 bases identical to TRBD1. The DNA of the CDR3 is TGTGCCAGCAGTGACCCACAGGGGAGCACAGATACGCAGTATTTT. This translates into CASSDPQGSTDTQYF.